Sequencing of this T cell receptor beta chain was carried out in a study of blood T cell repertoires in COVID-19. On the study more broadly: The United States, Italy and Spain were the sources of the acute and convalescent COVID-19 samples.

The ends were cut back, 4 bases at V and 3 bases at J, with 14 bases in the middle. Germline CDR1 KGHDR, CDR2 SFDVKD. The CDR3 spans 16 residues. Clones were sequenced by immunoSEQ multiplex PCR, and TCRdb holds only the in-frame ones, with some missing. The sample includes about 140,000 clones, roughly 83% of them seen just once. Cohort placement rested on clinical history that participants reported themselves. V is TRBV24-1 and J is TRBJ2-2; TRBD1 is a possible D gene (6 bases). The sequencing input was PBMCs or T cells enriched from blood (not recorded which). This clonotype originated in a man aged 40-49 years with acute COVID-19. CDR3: CATSDRGQDYTGELFF. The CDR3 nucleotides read TGTGCCACCAGTGACCGGGGACAAGATTACACCGGGGAGCTGTTTTTT.